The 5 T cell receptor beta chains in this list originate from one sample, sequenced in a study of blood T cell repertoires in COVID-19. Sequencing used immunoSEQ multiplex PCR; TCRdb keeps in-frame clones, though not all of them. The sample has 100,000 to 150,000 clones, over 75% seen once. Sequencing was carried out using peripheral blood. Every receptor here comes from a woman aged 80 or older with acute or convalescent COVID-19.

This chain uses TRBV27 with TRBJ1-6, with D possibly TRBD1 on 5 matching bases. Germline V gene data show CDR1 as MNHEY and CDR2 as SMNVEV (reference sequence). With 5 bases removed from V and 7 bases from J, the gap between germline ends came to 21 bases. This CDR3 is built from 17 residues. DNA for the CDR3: TGTGCCAGCAGTCGAACCGGTAGGGGCAGGGTCAATTCACCCCTCCACTTT. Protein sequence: CASSRTGRGRVNSPLHF.

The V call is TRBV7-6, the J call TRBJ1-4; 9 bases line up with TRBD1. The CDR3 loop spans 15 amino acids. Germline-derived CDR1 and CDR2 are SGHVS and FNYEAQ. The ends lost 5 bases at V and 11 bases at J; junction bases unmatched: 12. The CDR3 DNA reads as TGTGCCAGCAGCCCTCTACTGGGACAGGGCGACAAACTGTTTTTT. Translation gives CASSPLLGQGDKLFF.

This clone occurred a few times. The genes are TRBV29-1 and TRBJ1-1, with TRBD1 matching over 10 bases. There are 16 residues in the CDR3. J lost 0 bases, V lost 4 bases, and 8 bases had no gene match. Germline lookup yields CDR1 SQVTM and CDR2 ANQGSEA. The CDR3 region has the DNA TGCAGCGTTGTACCCTGGACAGGGGGGATGAACACTGAAGCTTTCTTT. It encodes CSVVPWTGGMNTEAFF.

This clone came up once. This CDR3 reads CSVGRPNTEAFF. The DNA for the CDR3 is TGCAGCGTTGGCAGGCCGAACACTGAAGCTTTCTTT. The chain links TRBV29-1 to TRBJ1-1; D call uncertain. V lost 4 bases and J 1 base, leaving 7 bases between the germline ends. Germline V CDR1 and CDR2: SQVTM, ANQGSEA. The CDR3 sequence is 12 residues long.

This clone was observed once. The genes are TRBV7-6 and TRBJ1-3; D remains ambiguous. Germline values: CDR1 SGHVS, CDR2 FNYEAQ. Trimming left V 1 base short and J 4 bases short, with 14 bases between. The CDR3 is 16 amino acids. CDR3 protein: CASSLEFGGSGNTIYF. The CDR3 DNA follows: TGTGCCAGCAGCTTAGAGTTCGGAGGGTCGGGAAACACCATATATTTT.